Listed here are 30 T cell receptor beta chains from one sample, sequenced in a study of blood T cells in healthy people across ages. The second PCR ran about 6 to 11 cycles with a sample-barcoded 5' primer and J-beta primers. TCRdb re-called the 5' RACE reads with MiXCR, one entry per CDR3 protein. The table shows under 2 million distinct CDR3 sequences, with about 35% occurring only once. What was sequenced was blood. These TCRs come from a woman aged 30 to 39 in good health.

This clonotype showed up just once. The chain employs TRBV7-2 and TRBJ2-5; 10 nucleotides match TRBD2. Germline V CDR1 and CDR2: SGHTA, FQGNSA. This CDR3 region has 16 residues. Trimming at V came to 4 bases and at J to 2 bases, leaving 7 bases not matched to a gene. CDR3 DNA: TGTGCCAGCAGCTCCGGAGGACTAGCGGAACAAGAGACCCAGTACTTC. This encodes CASSSGGLAEQETQYF.

The CDR3 nucleotides are TGTGCCAGCGGAACCGGGACTAGCAGACCGTTGATAAACAATGAGCAGTTCTTC. This codes for CASGTGTSRPLINNEQFF. The V and J genes are TRBV28 and TRBJ2-1; 9 positions agree with TRBD2. From germline, CDR1 is MDHEN and CDR2 SYDVKM. The CDR3 is made up of 18 amino acids. V shed 8 bases and J 5 bases; nucleotides not matched to a gene: 19.

As to this clonotype: A much larger clone lies a single base off, so this may be a read error. The CDR3 DNA reads TGCAGTGCTGACACCGCTGAGGAGACCCAGTACTTC. Its protein is CSADTAEETQYF. The V gene is TRBV20-1, the J gene TRBJ2-7; D is unresolved. The DNA end lines up better with TRBJ2-5; the J call may be wrong. CDR3 length: 12 amino acids. Germline values: CDR1 DFQATT, CDR2 SNEGSKA (reference sequence).

Note on this clonotype: The junction shows a germline mismatch at one end, possibly a read error. V gene TRBV3-1 combines with J gene TRBJ2-5; D might be TRBD1 or TRBD2, each matching 5 bases. Germline CDR1 LGHDT, CDR2 YNNKEL (reference sequence). The CDR3 length is 14 residues. The CDR3 region has the DNA TGTGCCAGCAACCAAGGGACCGGGAAAGAGACCCAGTACTTC. Translation gives CASNQGTGKETQYF.

CDR3 in DNA: TGTGCCAGCAGTGAAGGCAGGGCAACGAACACTGAAGCTTTCTTT. The encoded protein is CASSEGRATNTEAFF. J is TRBJ1-1 and V is TRBV6-1; D may be TRBD1 (5 bases). This CDR3 region has 15 residues. Germline loops: CDR1 MNHNS, CDR2 SASEGT. V lost 1 base to trimming and J lost 1 base, with 10 bases between them.

This clonotype has more than one count but fewer than ten. The chain uses TRBV6-1 and TRBJ2-7; D is unresolved. Germline V CDR1 and CDR2: MNHNS, SASEGT. Trimming left V 0 bases short and J 0 bases short, with 3 bases between. The CDR3 contains 13 residues. The DNA for the CDR3 is TGTGCCAGCAGTGAAGCTAACTCCTACGAGCAGTACTTC. This translates into CASSEANSYEQYF.

This chain joins TRBV10-1 and TRBJ2-3; D is perhaps TRBD1 (5 bases). Trimming took off 3 bases at V and 8 bases at J, with 33 bases between the two ends. The CDR3 has 20 residues. Per the germline V gene, CDR1 is WNHNN and CDR2 is SYGVQD (reference sequence). This CDR3 reads CASSDQKTETFFSPGGTQYF. DNA for the CDR3: TGCGCCAGCAGTGATCAGAAGACAGAGACATTTTTTAGCCCCGGCGGTACGCAGTATTTT.

This clonotype has more than one count but fewer than ten. The rearrangement links TRBV2 to TRBJ2-4; TRBD1 aligns across 10 bases. Germline assignment: CDR1 SNHLY and CDR2 FYNNEI. This CDR3 is 16 amino acids long. With V trimmed by 4 bases and J by 0 bases, 3 bases remained unmatched. The CDR3 region is CASSGGTGVAKNIQYF. The CDR3 nucleotides are TGTGCCAGCAGTGGTGGGACAGGGGTAGCCAAAAACATTCAGTACTTC.

This rearrangement joins TRBV6-1 to TRBJ2-3; D ambiguous. Germline assignment: CDR1 MNHNS and CDR2 SASEGT. The CDR3 has 13 amino acids. V lost 8 bases to trimming and J lost 4 bases, with 13 bases between them. The CDR3 region has the DNA TGTGCCAGCCCACCCCCAGGCGCAGATACGCAGTATTTT. It yields the protein CASPPPGADTQYF.

V gene TRBV11-2 combines with J gene TRBJ2-7; D unclear. The length of the CDR3 is 13 residues. CDR1 SGHAT and CDR2 FQNNGV come from the germline V gene. The V end was cut by 5 bases, the J end by 5 bases, with 13 bases between. CDR3 sequence: CASSPRPWDEQYF. CDR3 bases: TGTGCCAGCAGCCCCCGACCCTGGGACGAGCAGTACTTC.

With regard to this clonotype: The junction does not match germline at one end; this may be a read error. The rearrangement joins TRBV6-2 or TRBV6-3 to TRBJ2-7; no reliable D call. Per the germline V gene, CDR1 is MNHEY and CDR2 is SVGEGT. The CDR3 consists of 14 residues. In nucleotides, the CDR3 is TGTGCCAGCAGTTTCGTCCTGAAGGGATACGGGCAGTACTTC. Protein: CASSFVLKGYGQYF.

The V call is TRBV4-2, the J call TRBJ2-7, with 11 bases that match TRBD2. Germline CDR1 is LGHNA and CDR2 is YNFKEQ. CDR3 length: 14 amino acids. With V trimmed by 4 bases and J by 7 bases, 6 bases remained unmatched. CDR3 DNA: TGTGCCAGCAGCCTAGCGGGAGGGCCCTGGGAGCAGTACTTC. This encodes CASSLAGGPWEQYF.

The genes are TRBV6-2 or TRBV6-3 and TRBJ1-5, with a tentative D call TRBD1 (5 bases). Germline values: CDR1 MNHEY, CDR2 SVGEGT. This CDR3 has 14 residues. Trimming pared 7 bases from V and 6 bases from J, leaving 16 bases between. The DNA for the CDR3 is TGTGCCAGCAACTCCGGGACGTTCCGTCAGCCCCAGCATTTT. As protein: CASNSGTFRQPQHF.

This clonotype was seen more than once but under ten times. The genes are TRBV6-2 or TRBV6-3 and TRBJ2-7; D unresolved. Trimming left V 2 bases short and J 7 bases short, with 12 bases between. The germline V gene encodes CDR1 MNHEY and CDR2 SVGEGT. The CDR3 length is 13 residues. The CDR3 coding sequence is TGTGCCAGCAGTTACGTAATATTGGGGGAGCAGTACTTC. Protein product: CASSYVILGEQYF.

This clonotype was counted a single time. The genes are TRBV5-6 and TRBJ2-2, with D perhaps matching TRBD1 (5 bases). The CDR3 extends over 15 amino acids. CDR1 SGHDT and CDR2 YYEEEE come from the germline V gene. V lost 1 base and J lost 2, with 9 bases in between. The CDR3 DNA is TGTGCCAGCAGCTTGTACCAGGGAAACACCGGGGAGCTGTTTTTT. It specifies CASSLYQGNTGELFF.

The chain combines TRBV7-7 with TRBJ2-5; 8 bases align to TRBD2. The CDR3 has 15 residues. V shed 6 bases and J 2 bases; nucleotides not matched to a gene: 8. The V gene's germline CDR1 is SSHAT and CDR2 FNYEAQ (reference sequence). The CDR3 DNA sequence: TGTGCCAGCAGACTTAGCGGGGCAGTTCAAGAGACCCAGTACTTC. Protein product: CASRLSGAVQETQYF.

This clonotype has only a few counts. V is TRBV5-6 and J is TRBJ1-2; maybe TRBD1 (6 bases). The CDR3 is 14 amino acids. Germline loops: CDR1 SGHDT, CDR2 YYEEEE. V lost 0 bases to trimming and J lost 4 bases, with 10 bases between them. As DNA, the CDR3 is TGTGCCAGCAGCTTGGGGACAGCGACCTATGGCTACACCTTC. It is translated as CASSLGTATYGYTF. Supplemented by reference TRBV5-6 and TRBJ1-2, the full variable domain reads DAGVTQSPTHLIKTRGQQVTLRCSPKSGHDTVSWYQQALGQGPQFIFQYYEEEERQRGNFPDRFSGHQFPNYSSELNVNALLLGDSALYLCASSLGTATYGYTFGSGTRLTVV.

The J gene is TRBJ1-6, the V gene TRBV20-1; 12 bases align to TRBD1. The germline V gene encodes CDR1 DFQATT and CDR2 SNEGSKA (reference sequence). The CDR3 is 16 amino acids. The ends lost 6 bases at V and 6 bases at J; junction bases unmatched: 9. The CDR3 here is CSASGTGGAGNSPLHF. The CDR3 DNA is TGCAGTGCCAGTGGGACAGGGGGCGCCGGTAATTCACCCCTCCACTTT.

In its sample, this clonotype was seen a few times. J is TRBJ2-1 and V is TRBV2; D is unresolved. Trimming took off 3 bases at V and 9 bases at J, with 9 bases between the two ends. CDR3 size: 12 residues. Germline lookup yields CDR1 SNHLY and CDR2 FYNNEI. The CDR3 here is CASSDRPGEQFF. CDR3 DNA sequence: TGTGCCAGCAGTGATAGGCCCGGTGAGCAGTTCTTC.

The V call is TRBV2, the J call TRBJ2-1; D ambiguous. Germline V gene data show CDR1 as SNHLY and CDR2 as FYNNEI. V was cut by 6 bases and J by 0 bases, with 15 bases left in between. CDR3 length: 16 residues. CDR3 sequence (DNA): TGTGCCAGCAGGGGTACACGGGCCAGCTCCTACAATGAGCAGTTCTTC. Translating it yields CASRGTRASSYNEQFF.

A remark on this clonotype: The junction departs from germline at one end; a sequencing error may be responsible. The CDR3 nucleotides read TGCAATGCTACAATGACAGGGACGAGGGAGCAGTACTTC. Translating gives CNATMTGTREQYF. The gene calls are TRBV20-1 and TRBJ2-7, with 7 bases aligning to TRBD1. This CDR3 region has 13 residues. The germline CDR1 and CDR2 sequences are DFQATT and SNEGSKA (reference sequence).

This clonotype was seen only a few times. The V gene is TRBV28, the J gene TRBJ1-1; D might be TRBD1 (5 bases). The CDR3 sequence is 15 residues long. Trimming took off 6 bases at V and 1 base at J, with 15 bases between the two ends. Germline assignment: CDR1 MDHEN and CDR2 SYDVKM. CDR3 sequence reads: CASSLLGTENTEAFF. The CDR3 DNA sequence: TGTGCCAGCAGCTTACTCGGGACGGAGAACACTGAAGCTTTCTTT. The whole variable domain, remainder taken from reference TRBV28 and TRBJ1-1, is DVKVTQSSRYLVKRTGEKVFLECVQDMDHENMFWYRQDPGLGLRLIYFSYDVKMKEKGDIPEGYSVSREKKERFSLILESASTNQTSMYLCASSLLGTENTEAFFGQGTRLTVV.

This chain connects TRBV15 to TRBJ2-1, with D maybe TRBD2 (6 bases). Germline values: CDR1 LNHNV, CDR2 YYDKDF (reference sequence). The CDR3 covers 15 residues. V lost 4 bases to trimming and J lost 5 bases, with 15 bases between them. The CDR3 DNA reads as TGTGCCACCAGCAACGACTATCCGGGGGACAATGAGCAGTTCTTC. This gives the protein CATSNDYPGDNEQFF.

This clonotype was detected a few times. The chain links TRBV9 to TRBJ2-7; D is unclear. Germline CDR1 reads SGDLS; CDR2 reads YYNGEE. Trimming removed 0 bases from V and 0 bases from J, with 10 bases in between. The CDR3 covers 15 residues. CDR3 in amino acids: CASSVDQQSSYEQYF. The CDR3 DNA reads as TGTGCCAGCAGCGTAGACCAACAAAGCTCCTACGAGCAGTACTTC.

The chain carries TRBV20-1 and TRBJ1-5, with 9 positions matching TRBD1. V trimming: 6 bases; J trimming: 7 bases; junction bases outside the gene matches: 13. The CDR3 runs 15 residues. Per germline, CDR1 DFQATT and CDR2 SNEGSKA (reference sequence). The CDR3 loop is CSAETGTGKRQPQHF. The CDR3 DNA follows: TGCAGTGCAGAAACCGGGACAGGGAAACGACAGCCCCAGCATTTT.

The count of this clonotype is one. This sequence may be a read error, since a much larger clone differs from it by one base. This rearrangement joins TRBV29-1 to TRBJ2-1; D remains ambiguous. Per germline, CDR1 SQVTM and CDR2 ANQGSEA. This CDR3 is built from 13 residues. The CDR3 loop is CGVEGLPGNEQFF. The CDR3, as DNA: TGCGGCGTTGAAGGGCTACCAGGCAATGAGCAGTTCTTC.

CDR3 sequence reads: CASTHRGNTGELFF. The CDR3 nucleotides are TGCGCCAGCACCCACAGGGGCAACACCGGGGAGCTGTTTTTT. The J gene is TRBJ2-2, the V gene TRBV5-1, with TRBD1 matching over 7 bases. Germline assignment: CDR1 SGHRS and CDR2 YFSETQ. Trimming at V came to 6 bases and at J to 2 bases, leaving 4 bases not matched to a gene. There are 14 residues in the CDR3.

The V call is TRBV20-1, the J call TRBJ2-3, with 7 bases fitting TRBD2. There are 15 residues in the CDR3. Germline trimming cut 3 bases from V and 0 bases from J; bases unmatched to any gene: 6. Per the germline V gene, CDR1 is DFQATT and CDR2 is SNEGSKA (reference sequence). The CDR3 DNA is TGCAGTGCTAGGAAGGGGACTACTAGCACAGATACGCAGTATTTT. It codes for CSARKGTTSTDTQYF.

V gene TRBV6-2 or TRBV6-3 combines with J gene TRBJ1-4; no reliable D call. The CDR3 loop spans 13 amino acids. Germline CDR1 and CDR2: MNHEY and SVGEGT. With 7 bases removed from V and 6 bases from J, the gap between germline ends came to 12 bases. The CDR3 DNA is TGTGCCAGCACCACTCAGGTCTATGAAAAACTGTTTTTT. The encoded protein is CASTTQVYEKLFF.

This clonotype appeared many times. The V and J genes are TRBV9 and TRBJ1-5, with D unresolved. The CDR3 extends over 16 amino acids. Trimming took off 0 bases at V and 2 bases at J, with 12 bases between the two ends. Germline V gene data show CDR1 as SGDLS and CDR2 as YYNGEE. CDR3 amino acids: CASSVGPPTGNQPQHF. In nucleotides, the CDR3 is TGTGCCAGCAGCGTAGGCCCGCCGACGGGCAATCAGCCCCAGCATTTT. Looking up the rest from reference TRBV9 and TRBJ1-5 gives the full variable domain: DSGVTQTPKHLITATGQRVTLRCSPRSGDLSVYWYQQSLDQGLQFLIQYYNGEERAKGNILERFSAQQFPDLHSELNLSSLELGDSALYFCASSVGPPTGNQPQHFGDGTRLSIL.